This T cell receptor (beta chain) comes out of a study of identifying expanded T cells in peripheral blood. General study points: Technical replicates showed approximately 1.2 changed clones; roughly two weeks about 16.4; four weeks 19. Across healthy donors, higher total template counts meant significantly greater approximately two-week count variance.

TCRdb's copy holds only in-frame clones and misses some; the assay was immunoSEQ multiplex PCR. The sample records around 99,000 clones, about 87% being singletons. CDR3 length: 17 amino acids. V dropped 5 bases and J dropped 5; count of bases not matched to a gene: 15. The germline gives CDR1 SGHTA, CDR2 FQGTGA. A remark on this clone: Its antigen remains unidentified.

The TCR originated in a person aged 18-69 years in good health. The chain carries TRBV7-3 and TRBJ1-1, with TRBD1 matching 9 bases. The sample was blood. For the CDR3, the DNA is TGTGCCAGCAGCCCCGGGGTTGGACAGGGGAGGGTAACTGAAGCTTTCTTT. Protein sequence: CASSPGVGQGRVTEAFF. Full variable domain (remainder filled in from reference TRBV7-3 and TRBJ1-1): GAGVSQTPSNKVTEKGKYVELRCDPISGHTALYWYRQSLGQGPEFLIYFQGTGAADDSGLPNDRFFAVRPEGSVSTLKIQRTERGDSAVYLCASSPGVGQGRVTEAFFGQGTRLTVV.